This TCR beta chain was retrieved from a study of blood T cell repertoires in COVID-19. Per the germline V gene, CDR1 is SQVTM and CDR2 is ANQGSEA. With 7 bases clipped from V and 4 bases from J, the junction kept 7 bases outside the gene matches. The length of the CDR3 is 14 residues. Methods used by the authors: Reference gene primer amplification in the assay estimated nucleated cell counts. The table came from immunoSEQ multiplex PCR; TCRdb's copy has only in-frame clones and leaves some out. The V and J calls and clone size are taken from that table; D and trimming were inferred from the DNA. This sample has 150,000 or so clones, with about 90% found just once.

V gene TRBV29-1 combines with J gene TRBJ2-1, with 10 bases that match TRBD1. The TCR originated in a woman aged 40 to 50 who had been exposed to COVID-19. Sequenced input: PBMCs or T cells enriched from blood (not recorded which). Written as DNA, the CDR3 is TGCAGCGCCTCCGGGACAGGGGTTTACAATGAGCAGTTCTTC. It yields the protein CSASGTGVYNEQFF.